The rows below give T cell receptor beta chains drawn from one sample of a study of chemoradiotherapy in HPV16-positive cancers. Profiled with immunoSEQ multiplex PCR; TCRdb holds only in-frame clones, not every one. The sample holds under 7,000 clones; 84% are singletons and the top ten take around 9%. The input for sequencing was tumor tissue, taken from a patient who underwent chemoradiotherapy. The source is a human donor with HPV-associated anogenital cancer. Both conserved end residues are part of each CDR3. The D gene is left open where the match is weak. Size is omitted from some rows. Given values are once, few, many or a class for expanded clones.

TRBV9	TRBJ2-3	TRBD1	NA	15	TGTGCCAGCAGGTCTGGGGGACAGTCCACAGATACGCAGTATTTT	CASRSGGQSTDTQYF
TRBV5-6	TRBJ1-1	TRBD1	few	16	TGTGCCAGCAGCTTGGGGGACAGGGGGCTGTACACTGAAGCTTTCTTT	CASSLGDRGLYTEAFF
TRBV28	TRBJ1-6	TRBD1	once	15	TGTGCCAGCAGTTCCTGGGGACAGTATAATTCACCCCTCCACTTT	CASSSWGQYNSPLHF
TRBV5-4	TRBJ1-2	NA	NA	16	TGTGCCAGCAGCGACTGGGACTTTAAAGGCATCTATGGCTACACCTTC	CASSDWDFKGIYGYTF
TRBV4-3	TRBJ1-4	NA	once	17	TGCGCCAGCAGCCAAGAGACCCCGGGTGCGGCTAATGAAAAACTGTTTTTT	CASSQETPGAANEKLFF
TRBV28	TRBJ2-7	NA	NA	13	TGTGCCAGCAGGCCGCAGGGACCCTACGAGCAGTACTTC	CASRPQGPYEQYF
TRBV19	TRBJ2-7	NA	NA	13	TGTGCCAGTAGTCCAAGGACTGTCTACGAGCAGTACTTC	CASSPRTVYEQYF
TRBV6-1	TRBJ1-1	TRBD1	NA	16	TGTGCCAGCAGTGCGGGACAGGGTCGGAGGAACACTGAAGCTTTCTTT	CASSAGQGRRNTEAFF
TRBV27	TRBJ2-1	NA	NA	15	TGTGCCAGCAGTCCTCGCGCTAGTCGGGGCAATGAGCAGTTCTTC	CASSPRASRGNEQFF
TRBV2	TRBJ1-6	NA	NA	16	TGTGCCAGCAGTGAGGGGGGCTTTGAAGGTAATTCACCCCTCCACTTT	CASSEGGFEGNSPLHF
TRBV6-5	TRBJ2-1	NA	NA	16	TGTGCCAGCAGTTACTCCGACGAGAGCTCCTACAATGAGCAGTTCTTC	CASSYSDESSYNEQFF
TRBV19	TRBJ2-3	NA	NA	16	TGTGCCAGTATAACGAAAGGAGAGACCAGCACAGATACGCAGTATTTT	CASITKGETSTDTQYF
TRBV7-2	TRBJ2-7	TRBD1	few	14	TGTGCCAGCAGCTCCAGGACAGGGTTCTACGAGCAGTACTTC	CASSSRTGFYEQYF
TRBV7-9	TRBJ1-1	NA	NA	13	TGTGCCAGCACCGCAGACCGCGTCACTGAAGCTTTCTTT	CASTADRVTEAFF
TRBV6-1	TRBJ1-4	NA	NA	12	TGTGCCAGCAGTGAATCCGGACCGACCAATGTTTTT	CASSESGPTNVF
TRBV19	TRBJ1-1	NA	NA	16	TGTGCCAGTAGTCCACGCACCGGGACACCGAACACTGAAGCTTTCTTT	CASSPRTGTPNTEAFF
TRBV4-2	TRBJ2-1	TRBD2	NA	15	TGTGCCAGCAGCCAAGTCGGGAGGGATAGCGGGGGGCAGTTCTTC	CASSQVGRDSGGQFF
TRBV18	TRBJ1-4	NA	NA	15	TGTGCCAGCTCACCCTCGGCGGGGGCCGGCGAAAAACTGTTTTTT	CASSPSAGAGEKLFF
TRBV30	TRBJ2-5	TRBD1	NA	16	TGTGCCTGGAGTGGACAGGGGCGGGAAGGACGAGAGACCCAGTACTTC	CAWSGQGREGRETQYF
TRBV6-6	TRBJ1-2	NA	NA	15	TGTGCCAGCAGTCATTACGAAGACAGGAACTATGGCTACACCTTC	CASSHYEDRNYGYTF
TRBV27	TRBJ2-7	NA	NA	14	TGTGCCAGCAGTTTAGAGGGGCCCCAGGACGAGCAGTACTTC	CASSLEGPQDEQYF
TRBV20-1	TRBJ2-7	NA	NA	10	TGCAGTGCTAGAGGAAACGAGCAGTACTTC	CSARGNEQYF
TRBV6-1	TRBJ1-5	NA	few	15	TGTGCCAGCAGTCACAGGGTATATAGCAATCAGCCCCAGCATTTT	CASSHRVYSNQPQHF
TRBV4-1	TRBJ2-4	TRBD2	NA	18	TGCGCCAGCAGCCGAGGGACTAGCGGGGGGAGGACCAAAAACATTCAGTACTTC	CASSRGTSGGRTKNIQYF
TRBV19	TRBJ1-4	TRBD1	NA	17	TGTGCCAGTAGTACCCGGGACAGGGGCATGAGTGAGGAAAAACTGTTTTTT	CASSTRDRGMSEEKLFF
TRBV30	TRBJ2-7	NA	NA	14	TGTGCCTGGAGTGGGAGGCAGTTGACCTACGAGCAGTACTTC	CAWSGRQLTYEQYF
TRBV11-2	TRBJ2-1	TRBD2	NA	15	TGTGCCAGCAGCTTAGGGGGGACTAGTGTCCATGAGCAGTTCTTC	CASSLGGTSVHEQFF
TRBV7-2	TRBJ2-1	TRBD1	NA	12	TGTGCCAGCAGTCTAGGTAGGGGGCTCAAGTTCTTC	CASSLGRGLKFF
TRBV7-9	TRBJ1-2	NA	NA	13	TGTGCCAGCAGCTTAGCGGGGTCCTATGGCTACACCTTC	CASSLAGSYGYTF
TRBV7-3	TRBJ2-3	TRBD2	NA	14	TGTGCCAGCAGCTCTAGCGGGGGGGCCTATACGCAGTATTTT	CASSSSGGAYTQYF
TRBV6-6	TRBJ1-1	TRBD1	NA	13	TGTGCCAGCAGCCAGGGGGGGTTGTCTGAAGCTTTCTTT	CASSQGGLSEAFF
TRBV5-6	TRBJ1-1	NA	NA	11	TGTGCCAGCACTTTGGGCACTGAAGCTTTCTTT	CASTLGTEAFF
TRBV7-3	TRBJ2-6	TRBD2	NA	15	TGTGCCAGCAGCCGGGGGGTCTCTGGGGCCAACGTCCTGACTTTC	CASSRGVSGANVLTF
TRBV30	TRBJ1-5	NA	NA	13	TGTGCCTGGGGAGGAGGGGGGTATCAGCCCCAGCATTTT	CAWGGGGYQPQHF
TRBV7-9	TRBJ1-2	NA	NA	14	TGTGCCAGCAGTTCAACCTCAACAGTTAGAACCTACACCTTC	CASSSTSTVRTYTF
TRBV29-1	TRBJ1-1	NA	NA	12	TGCAGCGTTGATAGGGGGAGCGCTGAAGCTTTCTTT	CSVDRGSAEAFF
TRBV2	TRBJ1-5	NA	NA	14	TGTGCCAGCAGTGATGTGGGGGGCAGGCAGCCCCAGCATTTT	CASSDVGGRQPQHF
TRBV4-2	TRBJ1-1	TRBD1	NA	14	TGTGCCAGCAGCCAGACAGGGGGTGACACTGAAGCTTTCTTT	CASSQTGGDTEAFF
TRBV6-1	TRBJ2-7	NA	NA	13	TGTGCCAGCAGTGACAGGCTGGGGAGGGAGCAGTACTTC	CASSDRLGREQYF
TRBV7-2	TRBJ2-3	NA	once	14	TGTGCCAGCAGCTCGGACAGACGCACAGATACGCAGTATTTT	CASSSDRRTDTQYF
TRBV9	TRBJ1-2	TRBD1	once	16	TGTGCCAGGATCCGGGACAGGGGGAACCGGCTACGCGGCTACACCTTC	CARIRDRGNRLRGYTF
TRBV15	TRBJ1-6	NA	NA	15	TGTGCCACCAGCAGAGTGTGGGGGGGCGATTCACCCCTCCACTTT	CATSRVWGGDSPLHF
TRBV7-6	TRBJ1-2	NA	NA	14	TGTGCCAGCAGCCGAGATCAAATTAACTATGGCTACACCTTC	CASSRDQINYGYTF
TRBV23-1	TRBJ2-7	NA	NA	13	TGCGCCAGCAAGCACCCGGGTCTCTACGAGCAGTACTTC	CASKHPGLYEQYF
TRBV5-6	TRBJ1-2	NA	NA	13	TGTGCCAGCATCCAACAGGGAACCTATGGCTACACCTTC	CASIQQGTYGYTF
TRBV7-9	TRBJ2-3	NA	NA	15	TGTGCCAGCATCATCGGGGGCCTTAGCACAGATACGCAGTATTTT	CASIIGGLSTDTQYF
TRBV5-4	TRBJ1-1	TRBD1	NA	14	TGTGCCAGCAAAGAACAGGGGCCGAGGACTGAAGCTTTCTTT	CASKEQGPRTEAFF
TRBV7-2	TRBJ2-7	NA	NA	14	TGTGCCAGCAGCGCCGAGGCGGTCTCCTACGAGCAGTACTTC	CASSAEAVSYEQYF
TRBV2	TRBJ2-2	TRBD1	NA	14	TGTGCCAGCACCGGACAGGGCAACACCGGGGAGCTGTTTTTT	CASTGQGNTGELFF
TRBV6-5	TRBJ2-5	NA	NA	13	TGTGCCAGCAGTTACTTAGGGGGGGAGACCCAGTACTTC	CASSYLGGETQYF
TRBV30	TRBJ1-1	NA	NA	14	TGTGCCTGGAGTGAGGCCGCTTCCTACACTGAAGCTTTCTTT	CAWSEAASYTEAFF